This T cell receptor (beta chain) was sequenced in a study of beta chain features in type 1 diabetes (dated by TCRdb to 2017 to 2018). The study in broad terms: Mean age, gender distribution, total cell number and subset yield were not different between patients and healthy donors. A total of some 100,000,000 sorted cells were examined across all samples, and the number of cells per subset was strongly correlated with RNA yield. The study compared the TCRB repertoires of sorted circulating CD4+ T cell subsets in recently diagnosed type 1 diabetes patients with those in matched healthy donors. Regulatory and stem cell-like memory subsets were obtained from only 8 patients and about eight healthy donors, while naive and central memory subsets were obtained from all 28 donors. Results the study describes overall, beyond this receptor: Fewer insertions and more nucleotide deletions at VDJ recombination sites were observed in patients with type 1 diabetes, implying thymic rearrangement abnormalities. Shorter templates might be favored by PCR, yet because patient and control samples were amplified and corrected together, any such skew would affect both groups equally. Naive, central memory and regulatory TCRB repertoires appeared to be more similar among patients than among healthy donors. In all four CD4+ subsets, TCRB CDR3 length was moderately but significantly shorter in type 1 diabetes patients. Because small numbers of individuals were included in the HLA sub-analyses, any influence of HLA type on TCRB rearrangement was left unresolved. Because cDNA was sequenced instead of genomic DNA, activated cells with high expression could be over-represented, although the groups did not differ in activation or CD3 levels.

Each donor gave one peripheral blood draw, approximately 110 mL on average, collected into heparinised tubes. Using a panel that included CD45RO, CCR7, CD25, CD127, CD95 and CD27, naive, central memory, regulatory and stem cell-like memory CD4+ T cells were sorted on a BD FACSAria II. A purity above 95% was achieved for all sorted populations. PBMCs were isolated right away by Lymphoprep density gradient centrifugation and were stained directly, without culture. So that batch effects would be minimized, each experiment stained and sorted samples in pairs, pairing one healthy donor with one patient. The High Capacity cDNA Reverse Transcription Kit was used to reverse transcribe all of the isolated RNA, meaning that expressed TCRB transcripts were what got sequenced. Deep immunoSEQ sequencing was performed on naive, central memory and regulatory T cell samples, with an average of roughly 3.5 million total reads per sample. After sorted cells were lysed in RLT buffer, RNA was extracted with DNase-treated RNeasy Micro or Mini kits, with the choice depending on cell number. Each cell subset was processed on its own to prevent cross-contamination, while patient and healthy donor samples were processed together. Using the immunoSEQ multiplex PCR, TCRB sequences were amplified from cDNA into 87-bp fragments spanning the CDR3 region. The amplicons were sequenced using the Illumina HiSeq platform. From the authors' description of their analysis: PCR bias was computationally corrected using synthetic template baselines, reads within Hamming distance 2 were collapsed, and singletons that could not be merged were discarded. By aligning reads against IMGT, V, D and J genes, CDR3 length, and insertions or deletions at six rearrangement sites were assigned. Within each subset, clonotype counts were normalized to sorted cell number, after which true diversity and Gini coefficients were computed with the tcR R package. The overlap coefficient, calculated on TCRB nucleotide sequences, was used to quantify repertoire sharing. What TCRdb holds here is the immuneACCESS table cut down to in-frame rearrangements. Part of the clones is not present; checked against another copy, under half of the missing clones reflect an unresolved V gene, and the others are unexplained. That table furnishes V, J and clone size, whereas the DNA furnished D and trimming. For this sample the table gives more than 120,000 clones, of which around an eighth were detected only once. About 1.3% of the sample is held by the ten biggest clonotypes.

This clone was observed a handful of times. The antigen it recognizes is unknown. It has no much larger one-base neighbor in the sample; base qualities were not kept. As encoded in the germline V gene, CDR1 is WSHSY while CDR2 is SAAADI. The CDR3 starts with the cysteine, ends with the phenylalanine, and has 14 residues. The CDR3 DNA has 42 bases and is translated from base 1. The germline ends are 12 bases apart after V is trimmed by 4 bases and J by 3 bases. The sample was central memory CD4+ T cells from blood. The TCR sequence derives from a man between 18 and 35 years old with type 1 diabetes. The rearrangement joined TRBV10-2 to TRBJ1-2; 6 matching bases give a weak D call of TRBD1. At the DNA level, the sequence is TGCGCCAGCAGTGGGGGGCTGATCTACTATGGCTACACCTTC. Translated, it gives CASSGGLIYYGYTF.